The sequence of this T cell receptor beta chain was determined in a study of blood T cell repertoires in COVID-19. The repertoire was sequenced with immunoSEQ multiplex PCR; TCRdb's copy has only in-frame clones and lacks some. The data show 250,000 to 400,000 clones, with 85% seen just once and 1.5% to 2% held by the top ten. The participants were between about 18 and 90 years old and came from about two dozen US areas. Grouping used clinical history reported by participants in a survey and questionnaire. The V gene end was trimmed by 4 bases and the J gene end by 1 base; junction bases not matched to a gene: 10. CDR1 is SGHRS and CDR2 is YFSETQ in the germline V gene. The CDR3 runs 16 residues.

The receptor comes from a woman aged 25 to 45 who had been exposed to COVID-19. The V and J genes are TRBV5-1 and TRBJ1-1; TRBD1 aligns across 7 bases. Source material: PBMCs or T cells enriched from blood (not recorded which). The CDR3 is CASSPIDRAENTEAFF. The CDR3 DNA sequence: TGCGCCAGCAGCCCGATTGACAGGGCGGAGAACACTGAAGCTTTCTTT. Drawing the rest from reference TRBV5-1 and TRBJ1-1, the complete variable domain is KAGVTQTPRYLIKTRGQQVTLSCSPISGHRSVSWYQQTPGQGLQFLFEYFSETQRNKGNFPGRFSGRQFSNSRSEMNVSTLELGDSALYLCASSPIDRAENTEAFFGQGTRLTVV.